The entry below describes one T cell receptor beta chain. The study assigned cohorts using participant-reported clinical history. In germline, CDR1 is MNHEY, CDR2 SMNVEV (reference sequence). The CDR3 has 15 amino acids. J lost 4 bases, V lost 5 bases, and 10 bases had no gene match. This record comes from a study of blood T cell repertoires in COVID-19. Per the study methods: Amplifying reference gene primers gave estimates of nucleated cell counts. Some clones are missing from TCRdb's copy, which holds only in-frame ones; the method was immunoSEQ multiplex PCR. V, J and clone size were drawn from that table, and D and trimming were deduced from the DNA. This table holds about 210,000 clones, roughly 87% found once.

The chain is built from TRBV27 and TRBJ1-2, with TRBD1 matching 7 bases. This receptor was obtained from a young man with acute COVID-19. Material for sequencing was PBMCs or T cells enriched from blood (not recorded which). The CDR3, as DNA: TGTGCCAGCAGTCCGGACGCCGGGACAGTCTATGGCTACACCTTC. Amino acid sequence: CASSPDAGTVYGYTF.